The clone carrying this T cell receptor beta chain was seen repeatedly, ten times or more. Its antigen is not known. This sample is drawn from a study of metastatic and nonmetastatic thyroid tumors. Prior to thyroid surgery, none of the patients had received any treatment. TCRdb redid the clone calls on the PCR reads using MiXCR. This table has about 23,000 clones, about 26% appearing once. Study-wide results and caveats: Relative to benign nodules, malignant thyroid tumors were reportedly characterized by significantly elevated TCR beta diversity in blood and tumor.

The CDR3 loop spans 16 amino acids. Germline-derived CDR1 and CDR2 are LGHNA and YNFKEQ. V was trimmed by 3 bases and J by 0 bases, leaving 15 bases between them. This rearrangement joins TRBV4-2 to TRBJ2-7, with a tentative D call TRBD1 (7 bases). The receptor was derived from a male donor with papillary thyroid cancer or a benign thyroid nodule (not recorded which). Some clones in this sample may be carry-over from other donors' samples. The sequenced material came from blood. The CDR3 nucleotides are TGTGCCAGCAGCCAGCATCAGGGGGGAAGCTCCTACGAGCAGTACTTC. Translation: CASSQHQGGSSYEQYF.